These 9 T cell receptor beta chains were all obtained from the same sample, sequenced in a study of blood T cell repertoires in COVID-19 (dated by TCRdb to 2018 to 2021). Libraries were built with the immunoSEQ multiplex PCR assay. Here the immuneACCESS table is served through TCRdb, limited to in-frame sequences with V and J called. Missing clones are a known gap in these copies; in checked studies unresolved V genes cover under half, and the rest lacks a known reason. The sample includes over 20,000 clones, with 85% to 90% observed a single time. Together, the top ten hold less than 5% of the sample. Sequenced: peripheral blood. The receptors here all came from a man aged 50 or older with active COVID-19.

This clone was observed a handful of times. The V gene is TRBV6-6, the J gene TRBJ1-2; 7 positions match TRBD1. This CDR3 spans 13 amino acids. Germline CDR1 MNHNY, CDR2 SVGAGI (reference sequence). V dropped 6 bases and J dropped 2; count of bases not matched to a gene: 3. CDR3 bases: TGTGCCAGCAGGACGACAGGGAACTATGGCTACACCTTC. Translating it yields CASRTTGNYGYTF.

The genes are TRBV29-1 and TRBJ2-5; TRBD1 matches at 7 bases. Per the germline V gene, CDR1 is SQVTM and CDR2 is ANQGSEA. With 4 bases clipped from V and 5 bases from J, the junction kept 4 bases outside the gene matches. CDR3 length equals 12 residues. CDR3 in amino acids: CSVGQGVETQYF. The CDR3 DNA sequence: TGCAGCGTTGGACAGGGAGTGGAGACCCAGTACTTC.

The chain joins TRBV5-4 to TRBJ2-2; 12 bases match TRBD2. J was trimmed by 5 bases and V by 3 bases; bases with no gene match: 2. CDR3 length: 15 amino acids. Looked up from germline, CDR1 is SGHNT and CDR2 is YYREEE (reference sequence). In DNA form, the CDR3 reads TGTGCCAGCAGCTACACTAGCGGGGGGACCGGGGAGCTGTTTTTT. The encoded protein is CASSYTSGGTGELFF.

The V call is TRBV7-8, the J call TRBJ2-7; a possible D gene is TRBD1 (6 bases). V shed 5 bases and J shed 6 bases, with 20 bases lying between them. This CDR3 contains 15 residues. CDR1 and CDR2 (germline): SGHVS, FQNEAQ. The CDR3 here is CASSPRGTRESEQYF. CDR3 coding DNA: TGTGCCAGCAGCCCCAGAGGGACAAGGGAATCCGAGCAGTACTTC. The whole variable domain, remainder taken from reference TRBV7-8 and TRBJ2-7, is GAGVSQSPRYKVAKRGQDVALRCDPISGHVSLFWYQQALGQGPEFLTYFQNEAQLDKSGLPSDRFFAERPEGSVSTLKIQRTQQEDSAVYLCASSPRGTRESEQYFGPGTRLTVT.

This chain links TRBV7-9 with TRBJ2-1; 11 bases map to TRBD1. This CDR3 is 17 amino acids long. Germline V gives CDR1 SEHNR, CDR2 FQNEAQ (reference sequence). The trim removed 5 bases at V and 4 bases at J, leaving 10 bases unmatched. The CDR3 DNA follows: TGTGCCAGCAGCCCCCCCTTCCGGGACAGGGGGTACAATGAGCAGTTCTTC. This gives the protein CASSPPFRDRGYNEQFF.

The chain employs TRBV7-8 and TRBJ2-1; TRBD2 matches at 12 bases. Germline CDR1 SGHVS, CDR2 FQNEAQ. V lost 5 bases, J lost 7 bases, and 9 bases stayed unmatched. This CDR3 has 16 residues. The CDR3 coding sequence is TGTGCCAGCAGCCCTGACGGACTAGCGGGGTTAAATGAGCAGTTCTTC. Its translation: CASSPDGLAGLNEQFF.

The V call is TRBV5-1, the J call TRBJ2-5; D is ambiguous. Trimming stripped 2 bases from V and 0 bases from J, with 8 bases between. Looked up from germline, CDR1 is SGHRS and CDR2 is YFSETQ. CDR3 length equals 14 residues. The DNA for the CDR3 is TGCGCCAGCAGCTTAAACGGGTACCAAGAGACCCAGTACTTC. This gives the protein CASSLNGYQETQYF.

This clone came up a few times. This rearrangement joins TRBV7-9 to TRBJ1-3, with D hard to call. The V end lost 4 bases, the J end lost 1 base, and 8 bases lay between the germline ends. The CDR3 length is 14 residues. The germline V gene has CDR1 SEHNR and CDR2 FQNEAQ (reference sequence). The CDR3 reads CASSSDMSGNTIYF. In nucleotides, the CDR3 is TGTGCCAGCAGCTCAGACATGTCTGGAAACACCATATATTTT.

This chain links TRBV3-1 (or the pseudogene TRBV3-2) with TRBJ1-4; 11 bases align to TRBD1. After removal of 6 bases from V and 3 bases from J, the junction contained 3 bases not matched to a gene. The length of the CDR3 is 15 residues. CDR1 and CDR2 from the germline V gene are LGHDT and YNNKEL (reference sequence). The CDR3 DNA reads as TGTGCCAGCAGGGACAGGGGGCTAGCTAATGAAAAACTGTTTTTT. It translates to CASRDRGLANEKLFF.